Listed here are 17 T cell receptor beta chains from one sample, sequenced in a study of blood T cells in healthy people across ages. Through a sample-barcoded 5' primer and a J-beta primer mix, a second PCR was run for 7 to 11 cycles. TCRdb itself ran the 5' RACE reads through MiXCR, one entry per CDR3 protein. The repertoire holds some 940,000 distinct CDR3 sequences, with about 28% as singletons. These same data were also listed under a study on T cells of mothers and their children.

The specimen was blood. The source is a middle-aged woman in good health.

The gene calls are TRBV4-1 and TRBJ1-1; D ambiguous. CDR1 is MGHRA and CDR2 is YSYEKL in the germline V gene. CDR3 size: 14 residues. Trimming shortened V by 0 bases and J by 8 bases, and 13 bases separated the two germline ends. CDR3 amino acids: CASSQDEGPREAFF. CDR3 sequence (DNA): TGCGCCAGCAGCCAAGATGAGGGCCCGAGGGAAGCTTTCTTT.

The chain recombines TRBV28 with TRBJ2-2, with 9 nucleotides matching TRBD1. Trimming at V came to 4 bases and at J to 4 bases, leaving 13 bases not matched to a gene. The CDR3 runs to 18 residues. Germline values: CDR1 MDHEN, CDR2 SYDVKM. CDR3 nucleotide sequence: TGTGCCAGCAGTTCTGGGACAGGGATAATAATAGGCACCGGGGAGCTGTTTTTT. This gives the protein CASSSGTGIIIGTGELFF.

This clonotype has a handful of counts. The chain is built from TRBV4-1 and TRBJ2-3; D may be TRBD2 (5 bases). Trimming took 1 base from V and 7 from J, leaving 18 bases between them. The germline gives CDR1 MGHRA, CDR2 YSYEKL. The CDR3 contains 16 residues. The CDR3 DNA follows: TGCGCCAGCAGCCAAGTAGCGCTGGATAAAGGGTATACGCAGTATTTT. This gives the protein CASSQVALDKGYTQYF.

This clonotype was seen a handful of times. The V gene is TRBV6-1, the J gene TRBJ1-1; D uncertain. Between the trimmed V and J ends, which lost 10 bases and 6 bases, there was a span of 24 bases. Germline loops: CDR1 MNHNS, CDR2 SASEGT. This CDR3 has 15 amino acids. In nucleotides, the CDR3 is TGTGCCACCAAATCCCGATTAGATACACTTTCTGAAGCTTTCTTT. This sequence encodes CATKSRLDTLSEAFF.

There are many counts of this clonotype. The rearrangement links TRBV20-1 to TRBJ2-1; maybe TRBD2 (6 bases). V lost 4 bases and J lost 7, with 11 bases in between. This CDR3 is built from 12 residues. Germline CDR1 reads DFQATT; CDR2 reads SNEGSKA (reference sequence). The CDR3 protein is CSAKVGGNEQFF. As DNA, the CDR3 is TGCAGTGCTAAGGTGGGAGGTAATGAGCAGTTCTTC.

J is TRBJ1-5 and V is TRBV7-8, with a tentative D call TRBD1 (5 bases). The V gene lost 5 bases and the J gene lost 7 bases, with 24 bases spanning the gap. CDR1 is SGHVS, CDR2 FQNEAQ, per germline. The CDR3 totals 17 residues. The CDR3 DNA is TGTGCCAGCAGCCCCCACTGGGGGGGTGTTGAAAAACAGCCCCAGCATTTT. Translating gives CASSPHWGGVEKQPQHF. The variable domain in full, with the rest retrieved from reference TRBV7-8 and TRBJ1-5, is GAGVSQSPRYKVAKRGQDVALRCDPISGHVSLFWYQQALGQGPEFLTYFQNEAQLDKSGLPSDRFFAERPEGSVSTLKIQRTQQEDSAVYLCASSPHWGGVEKQPQHFGDGTRLSIL.

This clonotype was recorded once. The gene calls are TRBV20-1 and TRBJ2-7, with unresolved D. Germline V lookup: CDR1 DFQATT, CDR2 SNEGSKA (reference sequence). V was trimmed by 3 bases and J by 4 bases, leaving 16 bases between them. This CDR3 has 14 residues. The CDR3 reads CSASWPQRPYEQYF. The CDR3 DNA follows: TGCAGTGCTAGTTGGCCTCAGAGGCCGTACGAGCAGTACTTC.

This clonotype was detected a few times. The gene calls are TRBV6-1 and TRBJ2-3; D tentatively reads TRBD1 or TRBD2 (5 bases each). Germline lookup yields CDR1 MNHNS and CDR2 SASEGT. This CDR3 is built from 16 residues. Deletions cut 2 bases from V and 0 bases from J, with 12 bases between. Here the CDR3 DNA reads TGTGCCAGCAGTGAATGGGGGTTGCTTAGCACAGATACGCAGTATTTT. Protein sequence: CASSEWGLLSTDTQYF.

The chain is built from TRBV7-4 and TRBJ1-2, with D perhaps TRBD1 (5 bases). This CDR3 spans 14 amino acids. CDR1 is SGHVT, CDR2 SQSDAQ, per germline. The V and J ends lost 1 base and 6 bases respectively, with 12 bases between them. CDR3 bases: TGTGCCAGCAGCTTAGAAATTCAGGGCAATGGCTACACCTTC. It is translated as CASSLEIQGNGYTF.

The chain uses TRBV6-1 and TRBJ1-2; 7 nucleotides line up with TRBD1. The length of the CDR3 is 15 residues. CDR1 is MNHNS and CDR2 is SASEGT in the germline V gene. With 6 bases clipped from V and 4 bases from J, the junction kept 11 bases outside the gene matches. The chain's CDR3 is CASSEGAGYSYGYTF. CDR3 bases: TGTGCCAGCAGCGAGGGGGCAGGGTACAGCTATGGCTACACCTTC.

In this sample, this clonotype turned up once. The chain is built from TRBV6-1 and TRBJ2-5; D might be TRBD1 (5 bases). Germline CDR1 MNHNS, CDR2 SASEGT. The CDR3 contains 15 residues. V dropped 4 bases and J dropped 5 bases, with 17 bases sitting between them. The CDR3 sequence: CASSAQIMGRETQYF. In nucleotides, the CDR3 is TGTGCCAGCAGTGCCCAGATAATGGGGCGGGAGACCCAGTACTTC.

The CDR3 spells CASSQPNANSGNTIYF. The CDR3 nucleotides are TGTGCCAGCAGCCAACCTAATGCGAACTCTGGAAACACCATATATTTT. This rearrangement joins TRBV4-2 to TRBJ1-3; D remains unclear. In germline, CDR1 is LGHNA, CDR2 YNFKEQ. This CDR3 contains 16 residues. Trimming shortened V by 2 bases and J by 0 bases, and 11 bases separated the two germline ends.

The table lists this clonotype with a few counts. This sequence joins TRBV6-1 and TRBJ1-5, with D tentatively TRBD1 (6 bases). The CDR3 is 13 residues long. CDR1 is MNHNS, CDR2 SASEGT, per germline. Trimming cost V 10 bases and J 7 bases, with 17 bases left between them. DNA of the CDR3: TGTGCCACCCTAATGGGGGGCGGCCAGCCCCAGCATTTT. Its protein product is CATLMGGGQPQHF.

The sample holds many counts of this clonotype. J is TRBJ2-7 and V is TRBV20-1, with 9 bases fitting TRBD1. CDR3 length: 15 amino acids. In germline, CDR1 is DFQATT, CDR2 SNEGSKA (reference sequence). Trimming cost V 0 bases and J 1 base; bases outside gene matches: 4. The CDR3 sequence: CSARDTTGGSYEQYF. DNA for the CDR3: TGCAGTGCTAGAGATACGACAGGGGGGTCCTACGAGCAGTACTTC.

This clonotype showed up just a few times. The J gene is TRBJ1-2, the V gene TRBV5-1; 9 bases fit TRBD1. There are 13 residues in the CDR3. V gave up 8 bases and J gave up 5 bases; unmatched junction bases: 7. Germline-derived CDR1 and CDR2 are SGHRS and YFSETQ. CDR3 in amino acids: CASTEGQGYGYTF. CDR3 bases: TGCGCCAGTACTGAGGGACAGGGTTATGGCTACACCTTC.

This clonotype was seen ten or more times. The CDR3 DNA sequence: TGTGCCAGCAGCCCCCCCGGGGGGATAGGCGAGCAGTACTTC. Translated: CASSPPGGIGEQYF. The V and J genes are TRBV7-9 and TRBJ2-7; 7 bases fit TRBD2. Unmatched junction bases numbered 10, after V lost 5 bases and J lost 6 bases. There are 14 residues in the CDR3. Looked up from germline, CDR1 is SEHNR and CDR2 is FQNEAQ (reference sequence). Complete variable domain (other parts from reference TRBV7-9 and TRBJ2-7): DTGVSQNPRHKITKRGQNVTFRCDPISEHNRLYWYRQTLGQGPEFLTYFQNEAQLEKSRLLSDRFSAERPKGSFSTLEIQRTEQGDSAMYLCASSPPGGIGEQYFGPGTRLTVT.

The rearrangement links TRBV20-1 to TRBJ2-1; weak D call: TRBD2 (5 bases). Trimming pared 3 bases from V and 2 bases from J, leaving 14 bases between. This CDR3 is built from 15 residues. Germline lookup yields CDR1 DFQATT and CDR2 SNEGSKA (reference sequence). The chain's CDR3 is CSASPVGRAYNEQFF. The CDR3 nucleotides read TGCAGTGCTAGTCCGGTTGGGCGGGCCTACAATGAGCAGTTCTTC.